These T cell receptor beta chains were read from a single sample in a study of T cells in Graves' hyperthyroidism and ophthalmopathy. TCRdb reanalysed the multiplex PCR reads using MiXCR and keeps one entry per CDR3 protein. The sample shows about 250,000 distinct CDR3 sequences, about 24% of them seen only once. Sequencing used blood. Receptor source: a woman in her thirties or forties with Graves' ophthalmopathy. Both conserved end residues are part of each CDR3. D genes are given only for firm matches. Some rows have no size entry. The others give once, few or many, or a class for an expanded clone.

>TRBJ1-3|many|TRBD1|TRBV12-3/TRBV12-4
CASRPTGGSGNTIYF
TGTGCCAGCAGACCAACAGGGGGCTCTGGAAACACCATATATTTT
>TRBJ2-2|.|TRBD2|TRBV28
CASTPSGRAAGELFF
TGTGCCAGCACCCCTAGCGGGAGGGCCGCCGGGGAGCTGTTTTTT
>TRBJ2-7|many|TRBD2|TRBV29-1
CSGETSGSSYEQYF
TGCAGCGGTGAGACTAGCGGGAGCTCCTACGAGCAGTACTTC
>TRBJ2-7|.|.|TRBV6-5
CASSYRQASYEQYF
TGTGCCAGCAGTTATAGGCAGGCGTCCTACGAGCAGTACTTC
>TRBJ1-2|few|TRBD1|TRBV20-1
CSATRDSLNYGYTF
TGCAGTGCTACAAGGGACAGTCTGAACTATGGCTACACCTTC
>TRBJ2-7|many|TRBD1|TRBV6-5
CASSPGQDEQYF
TGTGCCAGCAGTCCGGGACAGGACGAGCAGTACTTC
>TRBJ1-1|many|TRBD1|TRBV10-3
CAIRDRALNTEAFF
TGTGCCATTCGGGACAGGGCGTTGAACACTGAAGCTTTCTTT
>TRBJ2-2|once|TRBD1|TRBV12-5
CASGRGQGAFETGELFF
TGTGCTAGTGGCCGGGGACAGGGGGCATTCGAGACCGGGGAGCTGTTTTTT
>TRBJ2-5|few|.|TRBV27
CASSPDLFQETQYF
TGTGCCAGCAGTCCGGATCTGTTCCAAGAGACCCAGTACTTC
>TRBJ2-4|.|.|TRBV24-1
CATSDAPGRTKNIQYF
TGTGCCACCAGTGATGCCCCTGGGCGTACCAAAAACATTCAGTACTTC
>TRBJ2-5|.|TRBD2|TRBV24-1
CASSLPRGSQETQYF
TGTGCCAGCAGCCTTCCTCGCGGGAGCCAAGAGACCCAGTACTTC
>TRBJ2-2|many|TRBD2|TRBV5-1
CASSIMTSGSGGELFF
TGCGCCAGCAGCATCATGACTAGCGGGAGCGGCGGGGAGCTGTTTTTT
>TRBJ1-1|.|.|TRBV7-9
CASSLGGAGTEAFF
TGTGCCAGCAGCTTAGGGGGCGCAGGTACTGAAGCTTTCTTT
>TRBJ1-1|many|.|TRBV27
CASSLFTPTAMSTTEAFF
TGTGCCAGCAGTTTATTTACTCCCACGGCAATGTCGACCACTGAAGCTTTCTTT
>TRBJ2-4|many|TRBD2|TRBV20-1
CSARDTASGTGIQYF
TGCAGTGCTAGAGATACGGCTAGCGGGACGGGCATTCAGTACTTC
>TRBJ2-5|many|.|TRBV19
CASSWQLQETQYF
TGTGCCAGTAGTTGGCAACTACAAGAGACCCAGTACTTC
>TRBJ2-7|many|.|TRBV28
CASSLNRASYEQYF
TGTGCCAGCAGTTTAAACAGGGCTTCCTACGAGCAGTACTTC
>TRBJ2-7|few|.|TRBV6-5
CASSRVRETPEQCF
TGTGCCAGCAGTCGGGTCAGGGAGACCCCCGAGCAGTGCTTC
>TRBJ2-7|many|.|TRBV28
CASSFGYREQYF
TGTGCCAGCAGTTTTGGGTACCGCGAGCAGTACTTC
>TRBJ1-2|many|TRBD1|TRBV28
CASSPQGTGGNYGYTF
TGTGCCAGCAGTCCCCAGGGGACAGGGGGTAACTATGGCTACACCTTC
>TRBJ2-7|few|TRBD1|TRBV28
CASSGWVTGASTSYEQYF
TGTGCCAGCAGTGGGTGGGTGACAGGGGCCTCCACCTCCTACGAGCAGTACTTC
>TRBJ1-1|.|.|TRBV6-1
CASSEGRGWTEAFF
TGTGCCAGCAGTGAAGGGAGGGGATGGACTGAAGCTTTCTTT
>TRBJ2-5|many|TRBD2|TRBV29-1
CSVELAGGQETQYF
TGCAGCGTTGAGTTAGCGGGGGGACAAGAGACCCAGTACTTC
>TRBJ1-5|many|TRBD1|TRBV12-3/TRBV12-4
CASSLQGAVNQPQHF
TGTGCCAGCAGTTTACAGGGGGCGGTCAATCAGCCCCAGCATTTT
>TRBJ2-2|many|TRBD1|TRBV28
CASRDRDRGTGELFF
TGTGCCAGCCGAGACCGGGACAGGGGGACCGGGGAGCTGTTTTTT
>TRBJ1-1|many|.|TRBV28
CASSLYTEAFF
TGTGCCAGCAGTTTATACACTGAAGCTTTCTTT